These 8 T cell receptor beta chains originate from one sample sequenced in a study of blood T cell repertoires in COVID-19. Sequencing used immunoSEQ multiplex PCR; TCRdb keeps in-frame clones, though not all of them. Counted here are some 120,000 clones, approximately 83% occurring once; the ten biggest clones make up about 17%. The sequenced material came from peripheral blood. All receptors derive from a woman between 50 and 59 years old with acute or convalescent COVID-19.

The V and J genes are TRBV7-8 and TRBJ1-3, with 8 bases matching TRBD1. Germline V lookup: CDR1 SGHVS, CDR2 FQNEAQ. This CDR3 spans 17 amino acids. The V segment lost 4 bases and the J segment 2 bases; nucleotides outside the gene matches: 10. The CDR3 is CASSSYPPGGTGNTIYF. CDR3 in DNA: TGTGCCAGCAGCTCATACCCCCCAGGGGGCACTGGAAACACCATATATTTT.

The table lists this clone with a few counts. This sequence joins TRBV5-1 and TRBJ1-2; a weak D match, TRBD1 (6 bases). The CDR3 covers 16 residues. Germline V gene data show CDR1 as SGHRS and CDR2 as YFSETQ. Deletions cut 4 bases from V and 6 bases from J, with 22 bases between. The CDR3 coding sequence is TGCGCCAGCAGCCCGGTTTTGCACAGGGTATCGGATGGCTACACCTTC. Protein: CASSPVLHRVSDGYTF.

The chain links TRBV5-4 to TRBJ1-2; the D is unclear. Germline V gives CDR1 SGHNT, CDR2 YYREEE (reference sequence). Trimming shortened V by 0 bases and J by 2 bases, and 8 bases separated the two germline ends. The CDR3 sequence is 14 residues long. CDR3: CASSLDPRNYGYTF. DNA of the CDR3: TGTGCCAGCAGCTTGGATCCTAGAAACTATGGCTACACCTTC.

This chain links TRBV20-1 with TRBJ2-2, with 7 bases matching TRBD2. V trimming: 3 bases; J trimming: 3 bases; junction bases outside the gene matches: 4. This CDR3 comprises 14 residues. The germline V gene encodes CDR1 DFQATT and CDR2 SNEGSKA (reference sequence). As DNA, the CDR3 is TGCAGTGCTAGTCGGGGGGTCGACACCGGGGAGCTGTTTTTT. This codes for CSASRGVDTGELFF.

The rearrangement uses TRBV11-2 and TRBJ2-3; 9 positions agree with TRBD2. The germline CDR1 and CDR2 sequences are SGHAT and FQNNGV. V lost 5 bases, J lost 0 bases, and 3 bases stayed unmatched. CDR3 length equals 15 residues. The CDR3 nucleotides read TGTGCCAGCAGCCTTAGCGGGGGAAGCACAGATACGCAGTATTTT. It codes for CASSLSGGSTDTQYF.

The genes are TRBV7-3 and TRBJ1-6; 7 bases match TRBD1. There are 15 residues in the CDR3. Trimming at V came to 2 bases and at J to 10 bases, leaving 8 bases not matched to a gene. Germline values: CDR1 SGHTA, CDR2 FQGTGA. CDR3 residues: CASSLLQGSGSPLHF. CDR3 in DNA: TGTGCCAGCAGCTTACTACAGGGGTCGGGGTCACCCCTCCACTTT.

The chain joins TRBV18 to TRBJ2-6; maybe TRBD1 (5 bases). Trimming pared 2 bases from V and 4 bases from J, leaving 6 bases between. The CDR3 runs to 14 residues. Germline assignment: CDR1 KGHSH and CDR2 LQKENI. CDR3 coding DNA: TGTGCCAGCTCACCAGGGGCCGGGGCCAACGTCCTGACTTTC. Translating it yields CASSPGAGANVLTF.

With respect to this clone: In the same sample, other DNA sequences code for this CDR3. The CDR3 loop is CASTSQGDQPQHF. For the CDR3, the DNA is TGTGCCAGCACTTCACAGGGTGATCAGCCCCAGCATTTT. The chain recombines TRBV6-5 with TRBJ1-5; weak D call: TRBD1 (6 bases). Between the trimmed V and J ends, which lost 7 bases and 5 bases, there was a span of 12 bases. The CDR3 spans 13 residues. Germline V CDR1 and CDR2: MNHEY, SVGAGI.